This T cell receptor (beta chain) was sequenced in a study of radiation and T cells in renal cell carcinoma (dated by TCRdb to 2018 to 2021). Describing the broader study: TCR beta sequencing covered around 50 samples in total, comprising approximately 26 tumors and roughly 27 peripheral blood samples. Across all 53 samples, more than 4,000,000 unique CDR3 nucleotide sequences, encoding about 3,000,000 unique CDR3 amino acid sequences, were identified. The final blood draw was performed at 4 weeks after radiation, at the same time as nephrectomy.

Per the publication, the time point label means: blood 4 weeks post-SBRT, at nephrectomy. The sample's treatment or condition label, decoded: 15 Gy SBRT to primary tumor, nephrectomy 4 weeks later. Samples were obtained from a clinical trial, in which 15 Gy stereotactic body radiation therapy was delivered to primary renal cell carcinomas and nephrectomy was performed 4 weeks later. Serial peripheral blood from radiation-treated patients was sampled at baseline, 2 weeks and 4 weeks after SBRT to track tumor-enriched clonotypes. Every patient's renal cell carcinoma showed clear cell pathology. The QIAamp DNA Blood Mini Kit (Qiagen) was used to prepare genomic DNA for TCR sequencing. The analyses included only samples that passed all quality control checks. TCR beta libraries were generated from genomic DNA with the immunoSEQ kit, following the manufacturer's recommendations. Library preparation used a first multiplex PCR with proprietary primers, then a second PCR adding unique barcodes, with bead cleanups after each round. Each sample batch included a kit-provided positive control reaction and a negative control reaction. The final libraries were assessed on an Agilent 4200 TapeStation D1000 ScreenTape, pooled by volume, and quantified by qPCR. Sequencing was performed on an Illumina NextSeq500 using a MidOutput 150-cycle cartridge, with 156 Read1 cycles, 15 Index1 cycles, and the kit custom primers. The pooled library was loaded at around 1.1 pM with 20% PhiX control spiked in. The authors processed their data as follows. Vendor-processed data were analyzed in R, with a clonotype defined as all T cells sharing the same CDR3 nucleotide sequence. In the clone abundance analyses, frequencies in each sample were normalized to that sample's 10,000 most abundant clones. Before analysis, public T cell clones were removed, and these numbered fewer than six per sample on average. A difference in abundance of at least 32-fold between compartments was used to define tumor-enriched and baseline blood-enriched clonotypes. A beta-binomial differential abundance model was used to identify clonotypes that were expanded or contracted between blood time points. Tumor-blood repertoire similarity was measured with the Baroni-Urbani and Buser coefficient, and group comparisons used two-tailed Wilcoxon tests in R. This immuneACCESS table, as held by TCRdb, lists in-frame sequences with V and J called but not all clones. Of the missing ones, under half trace to an unresolved V gene in checked studies; the others have no known cause. V and J calls and clone size are as listed in that table; D and trimming were resolved from the DNA. The sample includes roughly 90,000 clones, with around four fifths observed a single time. The leading ten clones occupy approximately 9.6% of the sample.

A note on this clone: Its antigen has not been determined. No much larger clonotype is one base removed from it; base qualities were not supplied.

Study-wide findings and limitations: The single-armed trial design could not address effects of radiation dose or scheduling on the TCR repertoire. An increase in top tumor clonotypes in blood was observed from baseline to 2 weeks post-radiation, followed by contraction by 4 weeks, which was taken to suggest transient expansion of tumor-resident clones. Because pretreatment tumor biopsies were not available, the baseline intratumoral presence of clonotypes could not be determined. Tracking of blood repertoire dynamics stopped at more than three weeks after treatment, with no follow-up past that point.

Between the V and J ends, shortened by 5 bases and 4 bases respectively, the junction contains 6 bases. From the germline V gene, CDR1 is SNHLY and CDR2 is FYNNEI. The CDR3 measures 11 amino acids from cysteine to phenylalanine. Only the CDR3 DNA stays, 33 bases, in frame from base 1. Sample: blood, taken from a patient whose treatment included radiotherapy and nephrectomy. In this chain, TRBV2 is recombined with TRBJ2-7; the D gene is perhaps TRBD2, from 5 matching bases. This receptor was taken from a man aged 50 to 59 with renal cell carcinoma. The CDR3 reads CASSTGYEQYF. The DNA is as follows: TGTGCCAGCAGTACGGGATACGAGCAGTACTTC.